Listed below are T cell receptor beta chains from one sample, sequenced in a study of untreated major depressive disorder. TCRdb's copy holds only in-frame clones and misses some; the assay was immunoSEQ multiplex PCR. The data show approximately 24,000 clones, about 90% seen once. The sequenced material came from CD4+ T cells from PBMCs. The receptor source for this set is a young woman with major depressive disorder. The CDR3 runs from the conserved cysteine through the conserved F or W. D genes are given only for firm matches. For some rows the clone size is stated as once, few or many, or as a class when expanded; others skip it.

>TRBV4-1|TRBJ2-1|NA|NA
TGCGCCAGCAGCCAAGACCGGATCCCCAACAATGAGCAGTTCTTC
CASSQDRIPNNEQFF
>TRBV5-8|TRBJ2-5|NA|NA
TGTGCCAGCAGCCGTGGAACAGTACTGGCGACCCAGTACTTC
CASSRGTVLATQYF
>TRBV19|TRBJ2-5|NA|NA
TGTGCCAGTAGTATAGCTTTTCAAGAGACCCAGTACTTC
CASSIAFQETQYF
>TRBV7-3|TRBJ1-2|TRBD1|NA
TGTGCCAGCAGCTTGCCCCTCGGACAGGTCTATGGCTACACCTTC
CASSLPLGQVYGYTF
>TRBV10-3|TRBJ2-6|TRBD1|few
TGTGCCTCCGCCCGACCGGGGGACAGGGGCAGGTCTGGGGCCAACGTCCTGACTTTC
CASARPGDRGRSGANVLTF
>TRBV12-5|TRBJ2-3|NA|NA
TGTGCTAGTGGTTTGCCCCTCGGAGGAACGCAGTATTTT
CASGLPLGGTQYF
>TRBV7-2|TRBJ1-1|NA|NA
TGTGCCAGCAGCTTAAGGGTCGGGAGGAACACTGAAGCTTTCTTT
CASSLRVGRNTEAFF
>TRBV29-1|TRBJ2-5|NA|once
TGCAGCGTGGGGGGACAGCCTCAAGAGACCCAGTACTTC
CSVGGQPQETQYF
>TRBV10-3|TRBJ2-5|NA|NA
TGTGCCATCAGTGAGTCGCCGGGAAAAGAGACCCAGTACTTC
CAISESPGKETQYF
>TRBV7-8|TRBJ2-7|TRBD1|once
TGTGCCAGCAGCTTAGTGACCTTGAGGACAGGGGGAAGGAACGAGCAGTACTTC
CASSLVTLRTGGRNEQYF
>TRBV6-1|TRBJ2-2|TRBD2|NA
TGTGCCAGCAGTGAAGCTCATGGGAGGGCCGGGGAGCTGTTTTTT
CASSEAHGRAGELFF
>TRBV11-3|TRBJ2-7|TRBD2|NA
TGTGCCAGCAGCCGGGGGACTAACGAGCAGTACTTC
CASSRGTNEQYF
>TRBV6-1|TRBJ1-5|NA|NA
TGTGCCAGCAATCCAGACAGAATAAATCAGCCCCAGCATTTT
CASNPDRINQPQHF